Reported below is one T cell receptor beta chain. The sample is drawn from a study of tumor-infiltrating lymphocytes in localized non-small cell lung cancer. Using immunoSEQ multiplex PCR, the repertoire was profiled, and TCRdb retains in-frame clones only, with some absent. The sample lists 21,000 or so clones; roughly three quarters were seen once. Material for sequencing was lung tumor tissue. The sequence came from a human donor with non-small cell lung cancer.

CDR3 DNA: TGTGCCAGTAGTAATAACTTCCGGGGGCAGTATTTT. Its translation is CASSNNFRGQYF. The chain couples TRBV19 to TRBJ2-3, with D maybe TRBD2 (5 bases). CDR1 is LNHDA and CDR2 is SQIVND in the germline V gene (reference sequence). With 4 bases removed from V and 11 bases from J, the gap between germline ends came to 13 bases. This CDR3 region has 12 residues.